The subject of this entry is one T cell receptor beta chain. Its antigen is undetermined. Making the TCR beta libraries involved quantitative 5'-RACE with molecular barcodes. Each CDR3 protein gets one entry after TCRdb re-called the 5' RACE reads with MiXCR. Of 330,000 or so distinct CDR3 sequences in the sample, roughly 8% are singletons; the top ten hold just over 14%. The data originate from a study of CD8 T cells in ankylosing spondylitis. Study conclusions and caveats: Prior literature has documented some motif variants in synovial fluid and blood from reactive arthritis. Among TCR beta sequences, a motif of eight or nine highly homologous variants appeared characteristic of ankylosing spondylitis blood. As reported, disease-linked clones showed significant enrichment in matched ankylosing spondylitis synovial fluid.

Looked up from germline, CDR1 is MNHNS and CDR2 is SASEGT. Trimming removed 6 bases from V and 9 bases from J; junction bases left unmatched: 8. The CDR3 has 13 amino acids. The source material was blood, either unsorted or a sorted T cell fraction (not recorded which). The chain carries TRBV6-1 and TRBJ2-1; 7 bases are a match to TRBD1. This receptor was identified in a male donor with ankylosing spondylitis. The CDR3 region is CASRRGQVSEQFF. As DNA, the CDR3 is TGTGCCAGCAGGCGAGGACAGGTCAGTGAGCAGTTCTTC.